This T cell receptor (beta chain) was identified during a study of monozygotic twins with inflammatory bowel disease. Study-wide findings and caveats: IBD patients shared fewer clonotypes with other individuals than healthy twins, especially patients with disease activity signs. Among patients, repertoires may have gained variability from differing immunosuppressive treatments.

On this clonotype: The antigen remains unidentified.

TCRdb reprocessed the 5' RACE reads, keeping one entry per CDR3 protein, no DNA. The sample data list 150,000 to 200,000 distinct CDR3 sequences. The sample comprised blood. This clonotype originated in a human donor with ulcerative colitis or Crohn's disease, or a healthy co-twin of an affected twin (not recorded which).

The CDR3 here is CASSQGSLYEQYF. This chain connects TRBV3-1 to TRBJ2-7. Per the germline V gene, CDR1 is LGHDT and CDR2 is YNNKEL (reference sequence). The CDR3 runs 13 residues.